Below, 18 T cell receptor beta chains from the same sample are listed, as sequenced in a study of spatial heterogeneity in lung cancer. For these receptors, no antigen is known. Specified time point: sample taken at primary tumor resection. Regarding the study as a whole: It was found that expanded intratumoral alpha and beta TCR counts tracked tumor mutation counts.

MiXCR was run by TCRdb on the 5' RACE reads, yielding one entry per CDR3 protein. Among some 23,000 distinct CDR3 sequences listed, roughly 10% were seen once. Sequenced here: lung tumor tissue, sampled at surgery. Receptors originate from a male donor with early-stage non-small cell lung cancer.

Ten or more counts support this clonotype. J is TRBJ1-3 and V is TRBV20-1; no firm D call. Per the germline V gene, CDR1 is DFQATT and CDR2 is SNEGSKA (reference sequence). The CDR3 consists of 15 residues. Trimming shortened V by 3 bases and J by 8 bases, and 20 bases separated the two germline ends. CDR3 loop: CSARSGNYSEDTIYF. As DNA, the CDR3 is TGCAGTGCTAGGTCGGGGAATTACTCAGAGGACACCATATATTTT.

This clonotype was observed at least ten times. This chain uses TRBV14 with TRBJ2-6; 7 bases are a match to TRBD1. V gave up 2 bases and J gave up 0 bases; unmatched junction bases: 7. Germline assignment: CDR1 SGHDN and CDR2 FVKESK. The CDR3 extends over 18 amino acids. The CDR3 here is CASSQILGQSSGANVLTF. CDR3 sequence (DNA): TGTGCCAGCAGCCAAATTCTGGGACAGAGCTCTGGGGCCAACGTCCTGACTTTC.

This clonotype was recorded at least ten times. The chain links TRBV7-9 to TRBJ2-2, with a tentative D call TRBD1 (6 bases). The germline V gene encodes CDR1 SEHNR and CDR2 FQNEAQ (reference sequence). The CDR3 consists of 15 residues. Trimming shortened V by 5 bases and J by 4 bases, and 14 bases separated the two germline ends. This CDR3 is CASSTALDSTGELFF. CDR3 nucleotides: TGTGCCAGCAGCACGGCGCTGGACAGCACCGGGGAGCTGTTTTTT.

This clonotype occurred many times. The rearrangement joins TRBV7-9 to TRBJ1-1; maybe TRBD1 (6 bases). Trimming removed 5 bases at V and 5 bases at J, with 12 bases between. Germline V gives CDR1 SEHNR, CDR2 FQNEAQ (reference sequence). CDR3 length: 13 amino acids. Here the CDR3 DNA reads TGTGCCAGCAGCCTACAGGGTGGTACTGAAGCTTTCTTT. As protein: CASSLQGGTEAFF.

This clonotype has at least ten counts. The CDR3 loop reads CASSPDRGRAGELFF. CDR3 bases: TGTGCCAGCAGCCCTGACAGGGGGCGGGCCGGGGAGCTGTTTTTT. The chain employs TRBV12-3 or TRBV12-4 and TRBJ2-2; 10 positions agree with TRBD1. This CDR3 is built from 15 residues. The ends lost 6 bases at V and 6 bases at J; junction bases unmatched: 7.

This clonotype was seen ten or more times. The chain couples TRBV4-3 to TRBJ2-4; TRBD2 aligns across 12 bases. V was pared by 3 bases and J by 5 bases, with 11 bases of the junction left unmatched. The CDR3 covers 18 residues. CDR1 LGHNA and CDR2 YSLEER come from the germline V gene. The CDR3 region is CASSQRTSGVTRENIQYF. DNA of the CDR3: TGCGCCAGCAGCCAGAGGACTAGCGGGGTCACGAGAGAAAACATTCAGTACTTC.

This clonotype was counted ten times or more. This chain joins TRBV4-1 and TRBJ2-7; D not resolved. The ends were cut back, 5 bases at V and 3 bases at J, with 5 bases in the middle. The CDR3 has 11 amino acids. Germline V gene sequence: CDR1 MGHRA, CDR2 YSYEKL. This chain's CDR3 is CASSSNYEQYF. CDR3 in DNA: TGCGCCAGCAGCTCGAACTACGAGCAGTACTTC.

This clonotype appeared many times. The V call is TRBV7-2, the J call TRBJ1-6, with 10 bases aligning to TRBD1. Germline CDR1 SGHTA, CDR2 FQGNSA. The CDR3 sequence is 16 residues long. With V trimmed by 4 bases and J by 6 bases, 6 bases remained unmatched. The CDR3 loop reads CASSSQGQGINSPLHF. The DNA of the CDR3 is TGTGCCAGCAGCTCCCAGGGACAGGGGATTAATTCACCCCTCCACTTT.

This clonotype is deemed medium-sized (0.01 to 0.1%). V gene TRBV18 combines with J gene TRBJ1-4; D gene ambiguous. Looked up from germline, CDR1 is KGHSH and CDR2 is LQKENI. The V end was cut by 2 bases, the J end by 3 bases, with 10 bases between. This CDR3 has 15 residues. The CDR3 coding sequence is TGTGCCAGCTCACCAACTTGGCCAGCTAATGAAAAACTGTTTTTT. Protein: CASSPTWPANEKLFF.

V is TRBV3-1 and J is TRBJ2-3; no clear D. The CDR3 is 15 residues long. V was cut by 1 base and J by 5 bases, with 13 bases left in between. CDR1 and CDR2 (germline): LGHDT, YNNKEL (reference sequence). CDR3 sequence: CASSQVGPTGDTQYF. The CDR3 DNA reads TGTGCCAGCAGCCAAGTAGGACCCACGGGAGATACGCAGTATTTT.

This clonotype was seen repeatedly, ten times or more. The chain employs TRBV6-5 and TRBJ1-3; D remains ambiguous. CDR1 is MNHEY and CDR2 is SVGAGI in the germline V gene. This CDR3 spans 14 amino acids. Trimming removed 6 bases from V and 0 bases from J, with 9 bases in between. The CDR3: CASSKGRSGNTIYF. The CDR3 bases are TGTGCCAGCAGCAAAGGGCGCTCTGGAAACACCATATATTTT.

In this sample, this clonotype turned up many times. This chain uses TRBV5-1 with TRBJ1-1, with a possible D match to TRBD1 (5 bases). Germline CDR1 reads SGHRS; CDR2 reads YFSETQ. The CDR3 contains 14 residues. The V gene lost 0 bases and the J gene lost 1 base, with 7 bases spanning the gap. In DNA form, the CDR3 reads TGCGCCAGCAGCTTGGGGGGCGCGAACACTGAAGCTTTCTTT. Residues: CASSLGGANTEAFF. The complete variable domain, with remaining parts taken from reference TRBV5-1 and TRBJ1-1, reads KAGVTQTPRYLIKTRGQQVTLSCSPISGHRSVSWYQQTPGQGLQFLFEYFSETQRNKGNFPGRFSGRQFSNSRSEMNVSTLELGDSALYLCASSLGGANTEAFFGQGTRLTVV.

This clonotype was found many times. This chain links TRBV6-2 or TRBV6-3 with TRBJ1-1; 7 nucleotides match TRBD1. The V and J ends lost 7 bases and 4 bases, in that order; junction bases with no gene match: 9. Germline V CDR1 and CDR2: MNHEY, SVGEGT. The CDR3 length is 14 residues. The CDR3 DNA follows: TGTGCCAGCAACTCTGCGACAGGGCGCACTGAAGCTTTCTTT. The encoded protein is CASNSATGRTEAFF.

The rearrangement joins TRBV27 to TRBJ1-1; perhaps TRBD1 as D (6 bases). The CDR3 runs 16 residues. Germline assignment: CDR1 MNHEY and CDR2 SMNVEV (reference sequence). V was trimmed by 4 bases and J by 0 bases, leaving 15 bases between them. The CDR3 coding sequence is TGTGCCAGCAGTTACCAGGGGTTCTCCATGAACACTGAAGCTTTCTTT. Translated: CASSYQGFSMNTEAFF.

This clonotype was observed many times. CDR3 residues: CASRRGLGGTGELFF. The CDR3 DNA follows: TGTGCCTCCCGCCGGGGCCTAGGGGGCACCGGGGAGCTGTTTTTT. The V call is TRBV7-2, the J call TRBJ2-2; TRBD1 might be the D (6 bases). Per germline, CDR1 SGHTA and CDR2 FQGNSA. Trimming removed 11 bases at V and 4 bases at J, with 20 bases between. The CDR3 has 15 residues.

This clonotype came up many times. This sequence joins TRBV28 and TRBJ2-5; TRBD2 is a possible D gene (7 bases). Germline V gene data show CDR1 as MDHEN and CDR2 as SYDVKM. With 2 bases removed from V and 5 bases from J, the gap between germline ends came to 18 bases. This CDR3 region has 16 residues. The CDR3 reads CASSLHREGLGETQYF. In DNA form, the CDR3 reads TGTGCCAGCAGTTTACACAGGGAGGGATTGGGGGAGACCCAGTACTTC.

This clonotype was counted ten times or more. This chain uses TRBV28 with TRBJ1-4, with unresolved D. The CDR3 contains 18 residues. V lost 1 base and J lost 0, with 15 bases in between. CDR1 is MDHEN, CDR2 SYDVKM, per germline. CDR3 DNA sequence: TGTGCCAGCAGTTTATCCGGACCTCCCGACGCAACTAATGAAAAACTGTTTTTT. It codes for CASSLSGPPDATNEKLFF.

This sequence joins TRBV5-1 and TRBJ2-2; D perhaps matches TRBD1 (5 bases). CDR1 and CDR2 (germline): SGHRS, YFSETQ. The CDR3 loop spans 15 amino acids. Between the trimmed V and J ends, which lost 0 bases and 7 bases, there was a span of 13 bases. The CDR3 here is CASSLAPGWGGELFF. DNA for the CDR3: TGCGCCAGCAGCTTGGCCCCAGGGTGGGGCGGGGAGCTGTTTTTT. The full variable domain, completed using reference TRBV5-1 and TRBJ2-2, is KAGVTQTPRYLIKTRGQQVTLSCSPISGHRSVSWYQQTPGQGLQFLFEYFSETQRNKGNFPGRFSGRQFSNSRSEMNVSTLELGDSALYLCASSLAPGWGGELFFGEGSRLTVL.